Listed below are T cell receptor beta chains from one sample, sequenced in a study of T-cell reconstitution after alpha-beta-depleted transplantation in children. TCRdb reanalysed the PCR reads using MiXCR and keeps one entry per CDR3 protein. The repertoire holds some 590,000 distinct CDR3 sequences, approximately 10% seen once, with 3.5% to 5% in the top ten. Sequenced material: PBMCs from the stem cell graft donor, taken from the stem cell graft. All receptors come from a human donor who donated a stem cell graft to a child with acute myeloid leukemia. The CDR3 runs from the conserved cysteine through the conserved F or W. The D gene is left open where the match is weak. The listing skips clone size in some rows; elsewhere it reads once, few, many or a size class.

clone_size | j_call | d_call | v_call | cdr3_nt | cdr3_aa
NA | TRBJ2-1 | NA | TRBV20-1 | TGCAGTGCCAAAACTAGTTTGAGCTCCTACAATGAGCAGTTCTTC | CSAKTSLSSYNEQFF
NA | TRBJ1-1 | NA | TRBV5-1 | TGCGCCAGCAGCTTGCAACCCGTGGCGAGAGCTTTCTTT | CASSLQPVARAFF
NA | TRBJ2-1 | NA | TRBV19 | TGTGCCAGTAGTATCCAGCGCAATGAGCAGTTCTTC | CASSIQRNEQFF
many | TRBJ1-6 | NA | TRBV20-1 | TGCAGTGCTAGAGATGAGGGGGGTTATCGTAATTCACCCCTCCACTTT | CSARDEGGYRNSPLHF
NA | TRBJ2-7 | TRBD1 | TRBV20-1 | TGCAGTGCATGGGACAGTCACTCCTACGAGCAGTACTTC | CSAWDSHSYEQYF
NA | TRBJ2-5 | NA | TRBV7-2 | TGTGCCAGCAGCCCAGGACCCCCTAGGGACCAGTACTTC | CASSPGPPRDQYF
few | TRBJ2-3 | NA | TRBV5-4 | TGTGCCAGCAAATTCAGCGCTAGCACAGATACGCAGTATTTT | CASKFSASTDTQYF
NA | TRBJ1-3 | NA | TRBV30 | TGTGCCTGGAGATCCTCAAGTGGAAACACCATATATTTT | CAWRSSSGNTIYF
NA | TRBJ2-3 | TRBD2 | TRBV24-1 | TGTGCCACCAGTGTTCTAGCGGGAGCCCGATACACAGATACGCAGTATTTT | CATSVLAGARYTDTQYF
NA | TRBJ1-2 | NA | TRBV7-9 | TGTGCCAGCAGCCTTGCCGGTTGGGGTGGCGGCTACACCTTC | CASSLAGWGGGYTF
few | TRBJ1-3 | NA | TRBV12-5 | TGTGCTAGTGGTATGGACGGTGGAAACACCATATATTTT | CASGMDGGNTIYF
many | TRBJ2-6 | TRBD1 | TRBV20-1 | TGCAGTGCTCGGGACAGGAGCTCTGGGGCCAACGTCCTGACTTTC | CSARDRSSGANVLTF
NA | TRBJ2-3 | NA | TRBV12-3/TRBV12-4 | TGTGCCAGCAGCCTAACCGGGACTGCTCTCAGCACAGATACGCAGTATTTT | CASSLTGTALSTDTQYF
once | TRBJ1-5 | NA | TRBV27 | TGTGCCAGCAGTTTGTGGGGAGGTCAGCCCCAGCATTTT | CASSLWGGQPQHF
NA | TRBJ2-7 | NA | TRBV7-2 | TGTGCCAGCAGCTCCGACCCCTCCTACGAGCAGTACTTC | CASSSDPSYEQYF
NA | TRBJ1-5 | NA | TRBV29-1 | TGCAGCGTGCGTATCACAGATACGCAGCATTTT | CSVRITDTQHF
many | TRBJ2-5 | NA | TRBV5-1 | TGTGCCAGCAGCTTAGATCGGGAGACCCAGTACTTC | CASSLDRETQYF
few | TRBJ1-2 | NA | TRBV30 | TGTGCCTGGAGTGTTGGCCCTCGGGGTGGCTACACCTTC | CAWSVGPRGGYTF
few | TRBJ1-1 | NA | TRBV21-1 | TGTGCCAGCAAAGGACGTCTGAACACTGAAGCTTTCTTT | CASKGRLNTEAFF
NA | TRBJ2-3 | NA | TRBV15 | TGTGCCACCAGCGGTTGGGGCGCGGACACAGATACGCAGTATTTT | CATSGWGADTDTQYF
few | TRBJ2-3 | NA | TRBV2 | TGTGCCAGCAGTGATTTAGGTGGCAGTAAAGGAGATACGCAGTATTTT | CASSDLGGSKGDTQYF
NA | TRBJ1-1 | NA | TRBV30 | TGTGCCCTGGAGGGACCGAAAGCTTTCTTT | CALEGPKAFF
many | TRBJ2-7 | NA | TRBV29-1 | TGCAGCGTGGCCCTCATAGGTGAAGGATACGAGCAGTACTTC | CSVALIGEGYEQYF
few | TRBJ2-7 | NA | TRBV9 | TGTGCCAGCAGCGTAGCGGGAACGGGCTACGAGCAGTACTTC | CASSVAGTGYEQYF
NA | TRBJ2-5 | TRBD2 | TRBV7-2 | TGTGCCAGCGTTTTGCGGGACTATTCTGGTGAGACCCAGTACTTC | CASVLRDYSGETQYF
NA | TRBJ2-7 | NA | TRBV5-1 | TGCGCCAGCAGCTTGGACTACTCAGCCTCCTACGAGCAGTACTTC | CASSLDYSASYEQYF
many | TRBJ2-1 | TRBD2 | TRBV2 | TGTGCCAGCAGTCCTATACTAGCGGGAGGGGATAATGAGCAGTTCTTC | CASSPILAGGDNEQFF
few | TRBJ2-5 | NA | TRBV4-2 | TGTGCCAGCAGCCAAGCTGCCACCCGGGGGGCAGAGACCCAGTACTTC | CASSQAATRGAETQYF
few | TRBJ2-7 | NA | TRBV20-1 | TGCAGTGCCGGACGTCAGGCCCGAGGGGAGTACTTC | CSAGRQARGEYF
once | TRBJ2-7 | NA | TRBV2 | TGTGCCAGCAGGACGGCGGGACTCTCCTACGAGCAGTACTTC | CASRTAGLSYEQYF
NA | TRBJ2-3 | TRBD2 | TRBV20-1 | TGCAGTGCTAGAAACTCGGGGGGGGATACGCAGTATTTT | CSARNSGGDTQYF
many | TRBJ2-7 | TRBD2 | TRBV28 | TGTGCCGCCTCGACTAGCGGGAGATACTACGAGCAGTACTTC | CAASTSGRYYEQYF
few | TRBJ2-5 | TRBD2 | TRBV20-1 | TGCAGTGCTAGAGGCCTAACTGAACGGGGGGGCCAAGAGACCCAGTACTTC | CSARGLTERGGQETQYF
few | TRBJ2-1 | TRBD2 | TRBV14 | TGTGCCAGCAGCCAAGATAGGGCACTGACGGGGGGGAATGAGCAGTTCTTC | CASSQDRALTGGNEQFF
NA | TRBJ2-5 | TRBD1 | TRBV11-1 | TGTGCCAGCAGCCCAAACAGGGGGCCGACTAGCAGACAAGAGACCCAGTACTTC | CASSPNRGPTSRQETQYF
NA | TRBJ2-7 | TRBD2 | TRBV20-1 | TGCAGTGCTATGGGACTAGCGGGAGCCTACGAGCAGTACTTC | CSAMGLAGAYEQYF
many | TRBJ2-1 | TRBD1 | TRBV29-1 | TGCAGCGTGGAAGGAGGGAACAGGGGGCGCGCAAATGAGCAGTTCTTC | CSVEGGNRGRANEQFF
NA | TRBJ2-2 | TRBD2 | TRBV7-3 | TGTGCCAGCAGCCCCCGGGCTAGCGGGAGTGTGGCCGGGGAGCTGTTTTTT | CASSPRASGSVAGELFF
few | TRBJ2-7 | NA | TRBV30 | TGTGCCTGGGGCAGACGTCCAGAGCAGTACTTC | CAWGRRPEQYF
many | TRBJ2-1 | NA | TRBV6-2/TRBV6-3 | TGTGCCACCCAATGGGCGGGAAAAGAGTACAATGAGCAGTTCTTC | CATQWAGKEYNEQFF